This T cell receptor beta chain was captured by sequencing in a study of cytomegalovirus exposure and HLA in healthy donors. TCRdb's table, derived via immunoSEQ multiplex PCR, lists solely in-frame clones and lacks some. This table holds fewer than 400,000 clones, 80% to 90% found once. Study observations and caveats: First-cohort TCR clusters were later found to tend to co-occur in the 90 to 150 validation repertoires. The study listed roughly 150 cytomegalovirus-associated TCR beta chains.

This CDR3 is built from 14 residues. The V gene's germline CDR1 is LNHDA and CDR2 SQIVND (reference sequence). V lost 5 bases and J 1 base, leaving 12 bases between the germline ends. Concerning this clone: The antigen is not known.

J is TRBJ2-7 and V is TRBV19; D is possibly TRBD1 (6 bases). Sample: PBMCs. The sequence derives from a woman aged 18-29 years in good health and CMV-seronegative. The CDR3 sequence: CASSARQESYEQYF. CDR3 sequence (DNA): TGTGCCAGTAGTGCTAGACAGGAGTCCTACGAGCAGTACTTC. Based on the CDR3 plus reference TRBV19 and TRBJ2-7, the full variable domain is DGGITQSPKYLFRKEGQNVTLSCEQNLNHDAMYWYRQDPGQGLRLIYYSQIVNDFQKGDIAEGYSVSREKKESFPLTVTSAQKNPTAFYLCASSARQESYEQYFGPGTRLTVT.